A single sample gave rise to the 23 T cell receptor beta chains below, sequenced in a study of T cell clonality in common variable immunodeficiency. Points from the study as a whole: Common variable immunodeficiency TCR beta sequences reportedly had fewer deletions and N-nucleotide insertions.

Their cognate antigens are unknown. Libraries were prepared by immunoSEQ multiplex PCR; TCRdb keeps only in-frame clonotypes and omits some of them. This sample carries about 20,000 clones, none of them present only once. Sequencing was carried out using peripheral blood mononuclear cells. Source of these receptors: a human donor with common variable immunodeficiency.

With regard to this clone: The CDR3 is cut off 3 residues early in the read; its end comes from the germline J gene. J is TRBJ2-5 and V is TRBV19, with 7 bases lining up with TRBD1. Germline assignment: CDR1 LNHDA and CDR2 SQIVND (reference sequence). J gave up 3 bases and V 3 bases, and 16 bases lay outside the gene matches. The CDR3 consists of 18 residues. Incomplete CDR3 DNA: TGTGCCAGTAGTATCGACCACTTGACCGGGACAGCAAAAGAGACC. It is translated as CASSIDHLTGTAKET. The entire CDR3 sequence reads CASSIDHLTGTAKETQYF.

The sample holds a few counts of this clone. The read ends 3 residues early relative to the CDR3; the germline J gene fills the gap. This chain joins TRBV19 and TRBJ2-2, with 9 bases matching TRBD1. Per germline, CDR1 LNHDA and CDR2 SQIVND (reference sequence). V shed 8 bases and J 3 bases; nucleotides not matched to a gene: 4. The CDR3 totals 14 residues. CDR3 DNA, as far as it was read: TGTGCCAGTGGGACAGGGACGGACACCGGGGAG. Translating it yields CASGTGTDTGE. The whole CDR3 reads CASGTGTDTGELFF.

The table lists this clone with a few counts. The CDR3 region is CASSMARTTHPHGYTF. The sequenced part of the CDR3 DNA is TGTGCCAGTAGTATGGCAAGGACAACTCATCCCCATGGC. The V and J genes are TRBV19 and TRBJ1-2, with D maybe TRBD1 (5 bases). The read is 3 residues too short to cover the CDR3 end, so that end is filled in from the germline J gene. CDR1 is LNHDA and CDR2 is SQIVND in the germline V gene (reference sequence). This CDR3 contains 16 residues. Trimming removed 3 bases at V and 6 bases at J, with 20 bases between.

This clone was counted only a few times. The CDR3 end lies 3 residues beyond the end of the read and is filled in from the germline J gene. V gene TRBV10-3 combines with J gene TRBJ2-1, with 7 bases that match TRBD2. In germline, CDR1 is ENHRY, CDR2 SYGVKD. Trimming at V came to 2 bases and at J to 2 bases, leaving 6 bases not matched to a gene. CDR3 length: 16 residues. This CDR3 reads CAISEAKSGAYNEQFF. The covered CDR3 bases are TGTGCCATCAGTGAGGCGAAAAGCGGGGCCTACAATGAG.

Regarding this clone: The read ends 3 residues shy of where the CDR3 ends; the end is completed using the germline J gene. The rearrangement links TRBV7-9 to TRBJ2-1; 14 nucleotides line up with TRBD2. Germline trimming cut 1 base from V and 8 bases from J; bases unmatched to any gene: 1. The CDR3 spans 15 residues. Germline CDR1 is SEHNR and CDR2 is FQNEAQ (reference sequence). The CDR3 protein is CASSLEGLAGDEQFF. The covered CDR3 bases are TGTGCCAGCAGCTTAGAGGGACTAGCGGGGGATGAG.

With regard to this clone: The CDR3 extends 3 residues past the end of the read, so its final part is completed from the germline J gene. The rearrangement uses TRBV7-9 and TRBJ1-1, with 8 bases fitting TRBD1. The CDR3 covers 14 residues. CDR1 and CDR2 from the germline V gene are SEHNR and FQNEAQ (reference sequence). V shed 5 bases, J shed 4 bases, and the junction held 6 bases outside the gene matches. CDR3 sequence: CASSLLQGGTEAFF. The CDR3 bases that were read are TGTGCCAGCAGCCTTTTACAGGGGGGCACTGAA.

This clone appeared a few times. The read halts 3 residues ahead of the CDR3 end, with the missing end drawn from the germline J gene. The V and J genes are TRBV7-9 and TRBJ2-2, with 9 positions matching TRBD1. V lost 3 bases, J lost 6 bases, and 5 bases stayed unmatched. In germline, CDR1 is SEHNR, CDR2 FQNEAQ (reference sequence). The length of the CDR3 is 15 residues. The sequenced part of the CDR3 DNA is TGTGCCAGCAGCTTTAACAGGGGGCTCGCCGGGGAG. Its protein product is CASSFNRGLAGE. The whole CDR3 sequence reads CASSFNRGLAGELFF.

To note about this clone: The read falls 3 residues short of the CDR3 end, and the missing part is taken from the germline J gene. The chain is built from TRBV5-6 and TRBJ2-7, with TRBD2 identical over 7 bases. CDR1 and CDR2 (germline): SGHDT, YYEEEE. Unmatched junction bases numbered 8, after V lost 4 bases and J lost 4 bases. This CDR3 contains 14 residues. The CDR3 loop reads CASSPAGLTYEQYF. Incomplete CDR3 DNA: TGTGCCAGCAGCCCAGCGGGACTCACTTACGAG.

The covered CDR3 bases are TGTGCCAGTAGTATAACCCTCAGCGGGAGGTCCTACGAG. It translates to CASSITLSGRSYE. The complete CDR3 sequence is CASSITLSGRSYEQYF. The chain carries TRBV19 and TRBJ2-7; 9 bases are shared with TRBD2. The CDR3 end lies 3 residues beyond the end of the read and is filled in from the germline J gene. This CDR3 comprises 16 residues. Trimming at V came to 2 bases and at J to 1 base, leaving 6 bases not matched to a gene. Germline lookup yields CDR1 LNHDA and CDR2 SQIVND (reference sequence). The full variable domain, its missing parts supplied by reference TRBV19 and TRBJ2-7, is DGGITQSPKYLFRKEGQNVTLSCEQNLNHDAMYWYRQDPGQGLRLIYYSQIVNDFQKGDIAEGYSVSREKKESFPLTVTSAQKNPTAFYLCASSITLSGRSYEQYFGPGTRLTVT.

As for this clone: The DNA ends 3 residues before the CDR3 does, and the rest of the CDR3 is filled in from the germline J gene. The chain joins TRBV20-1 to TRBJ2-5; a weak D match, TRBD2 (5 bases). V was pared by 3 bases and J by 5 bases, with 16 bases between. CDR1 is DFQATT and CDR2 is SNEGSKA in the germline V gene (reference sequence). The CDR3 has 14 amino acids. CDR3 protein: CSASGSGGRETQYF. CDR3 DNA (partial): TGCAGTGCTAGTGGGTCAGGAGGTCGGGAGACC.

Concerning this clone itself: The CDR3 end falls 3 residues outside the read, so it is completed with the germline J gene. The J gene is TRBJ2-5, the V gene TRBV5-1; D is possibly TRBD1 (5 bases). This CDR3 comprises 15 residues. V lost 1 base to trimming and J lost 2 bases, with 12 bases between them. The germline CDR1 and CDR2 sequences are SGHRS and YFSETQ. The DNA read from the CDR3 is TGCGCCAGCAGCTTGTTCCCAGGGCAGCAAGAGACC. It specifies CASSLFPGQQET. The entire CDR3 reads CASSLFPGQQETQYF.

Turning to this clone: Read data end 3 residues before the CDR3 end; the end is taken from the germline J gene. The chain employs TRBV2 and TRBJ1-1, with a tentative D call TRBD1 (5 bases). The CDR3 has 15 residues. V lost 2 bases and J 6 bases, leaving 16 bases between the germline ends. From germline, CDR1 is SNHLY and CDR2 FYNNEI. The part of the CDR3 DNA that was read is TGTGCCAGCAGTGAAAGGGGCAGGCCCGGACCTGAA. It translates to CASSERGRPGPE. The full CDR3 is CASSERGRPGPEAFF.

This clone is classed as medium-sized (0.01 to 0.1%). The read ends 3 residues shy of where the CDR3 ends; the end is completed using the germline J gene. The chain has TRBV3-1 (or the pseudogene TRBV3-2) and TRBJ1-6; the match to TRBD1 covers 9 bases. Germline V lookup: CDR1 LGHDT, CDR2 YNNKEL (reference sequence). After removal of 5 bases from V and 5 bases from J, the junction contained 7 bases not matched to a gene. The CDR3 runs to 16 residues. The sequenced part of the CDR3 DNA is TGTGCCAGCAGCGAAACAGGGGGCCGCCATAATTCACCC. Protein: CASSETGGRHNSP. The whole CDR3 reads CASSETGGRHNSPLHF.

This clone occurred a few times. The read stops 3 residues short of the end of the CDR3; the missing end is completed from the germline J gene. The chain couples TRBV6-2 or TRBV6-3 to TRBJ2-7; 7 positions agree with TRBD1. The V segment lost 2 bases and the J segment 3 bases; nucleotides outside the gene matches: 4. Germline CDR1 and CDR2: MNHEY and SVGEGT. The CDR3 contains 14 residues. The CDR3 bases that were read are TGTGCCAGCAGTTACAGTCCAGGGGGCTACGAG. Translation: CASSYSPGGYE. In full, the CDR3 is CASSYSPGGYEQYF.

On this clone itself: The read ends 3 residues shy of where the CDR3 ends; the end is completed using the germline J gene. The chain recombines TRBV6-2 or TRBV6-3 with TRBJ2-2, with 8 bases aligning to TRBD2. The CDR3 extends over 16 amino acids. The germline CDR1 and CDR2 sequences are MNHEY and SVGEGT. J was trimmed by 3 bases and V by 6 bases; bases with no gene match: 9. The CDR3 DNA, read in part, is TGTGCCAGCAGGTCAGCGGGAGTAGGGGACACCGGGGAG. Protein: CASRSAGVGDTGE. The whole CDR3 reads CASRSAGVGDTGELFF.

CDR3 bases read: TGTGCCAGTAGTATCGACAGGGCGGGTGGC. Protein product: CASSIDRAGG. In full, the CDR3 is CASSIDRAGGYTF. The chain employs TRBV19 and TRBJ1-2; the match to TRBD1 covers 7 bases. The read falls 3 residues short of the CDR3 end, and the missing part is taken from the germline J gene. The CDR3 covers 13 residues. Germline V gene lookup returns CDR1 LNHDA and CDR2 SQIVND (reference sequence). V lost 3 bases to trimming and J lost 7 bases; unmatched junction nucleotides: 5.

Worth noting for this clone: The CDR3 end is not reached by the read, which stops 3 residues before it; the germline J gene fills it in. The rearrangement uses TRBV19 and TRBJ2-2; either TRBD1 or TRBD2 may supply D (7 bases each). Trimming pared 5 bases from V and 4 bases from J, leaving 23 bases between. The CDR3 length is 18 residues. Per the germline V gene, CDR1 is LNHDA and CDR2 is SQIVND (reference sequence). The DNA read from the CDR3 is TGTGCCAGTAGTTCCCCGACAGGGAGGGGGTTCGGCACCGGGGAG. Translated, it gives CASSSPTGRGFGTGE. The full CDR3 sequence reads CASSSPTGRGFGTGELFF.

This clone was seen more than once but under ten times. The read is 3 residues too short to cover the CDR3 end, so that end is filled in from the germline J gene. This chain uses TRBV7-3 with TRBJ2-7; the match to TRBD1 covers 7 bases. The V and J ends lost 4 bases and 5 bases, in that order; junction bases with no gene match: 5. The CDR3 is 13 amino acids. CDR1 and CDR2 (germline): SGHTA, FQGTGA. The CDR3 reads CASSSDRANEQYF. The covered CDR3 bases are TGTGCCAGCAGCTCAGACAGGGCCAACGAG.

The DNA read from the CDR3 is TGTGCCAGCAGGTTACAGGGGGTATGGGAGACC. Residues: CASRLQGVWET. The CDR3 in full is CASRLQGVWETQYF. The chain recombines TRBV7-8 with TRBJ2-5; 8 bases map to TRBD1. The read gets to within 3 residues of the CDR3 end, and the germline J gene fills in the rest. V trimming: 6 bases; J trimming: 5 bases; junction bases outside the gene matches: 8. The CDR3 is 14 amino acids. Germline CDR1 reads SGHVS; CDR2 reads FQNEAQ. The full variable domain, in which reference TRBV7-8 and TRBJ2-5 provide the parts outside the CDR3, is GAGVSQSPRYKVAKRGQDVALRCDPISGHVSLFWYQQALGQGPEFLTYFQNEAQLDKSGLPSDRFFAERPEGSVSTLKIQRTQQEDSAVYLCASRLQGVWETQYFGPGTRLLVL.

This clone was seen a few times. The read finishes 3 residues shy of the CDR3 end, and the germline J gene is used to complete it. V usage is TRBV19 and J usage is TRBJ1-2; 10 bases fit TRBD1. V lost 5 bases to trimming and J lost 4 bases; unmatched junction nucleotides: 4. CDR1 and CDR2 (germline): LNHDA, SQIVND (reference sequence). The length of the CDR3 is 14 residues. The sequenced part of the CDR3 DNA is TGTGCCAGTAGTCCGGGACAGGGGTCCTATGGC. It translates to CASSPGQGSYG. The whole CDR3 region reads CASSPGQGSYGYTF.

CDR3 sequence: CASSSGQLNEKLFF. The part of the CDR3 DNA that was read is TGTGCCAGTAGCTCGGGACAGCTAAATGAAAAA. The J gene is TRBJ1-4, the V gene TRBV19; 7 nucleotides match TRBD1. The sequence runs out 3 residues before the end of the CDR3; the remainder is reconstructed from the germline J gene. The CDR3 covers 14 residues. Unmatched junction bases numbered 6, after V lost 6 bases and J lost 5 bases. Germline-derived CDR1 and CDR2 are LNHDA and SQIVND (reference sequence). The full variable domain, its missing parts supplied by reference TRBV19 and TRBJ1-4, is DGGITQSPKYLFRKEGQNVTLSCEQNLNHDAMYWYRQDPGQGLRLIYYSQIVNDFQKGDIAEGYSVSREKKESFPLTVTSAQKNPTAFYLCASSSGQLNEKLFFGSGTQLSVL.

A few counts support this clone. The observed sequence ends 3 residues before the CDR3 terminus, with the missing tail filled in from the germline J gene. V and J are TRBV7-3 and TRBJ2-5; possible D gene TRBD1, 5 bases. Germline V gene data show CDR1 as SGHTA and CDR2 as FQGTGA. The CDR3 consists of 14 residues. Trimming shortened V by 5 bases and J by 5 bases, and 15 bases separated the two germline ends. Partial CDR3 DNA: TGTGCCAGCAGCCCAACCCTAGACAGCGAGACC. It specifies CASSPTLDSET. The full CDR3 protein reads CASSPTLDSETQYF. The variable domain in full, with the rest retrieved from reference TRBV7-3 and TRBJ2-5, is GAGVSQTPSNKVTEKGKYVELRCDPISGHTALYWYRQSLGQGPEFLIYFQGTGAADDSGLPNDRFFAVRPEGSVSTLKIQRTERGDSAVYLCASSPTLDSETQYFGPGTRLLVL.

CDR3 loop: CASSATGGAYNEQFF. The covered CDR3 bases are TGTGCCAGCAGCGCGACAGGGGGTGCATACAATGAG. This chain uses TRBV7-3 with TRBJ2-1; TRBD1 matches at 9 bases. The DNA ends 3 residues before the CDR3 does, and the rest of the CDR3 is filled in from the germline J gene. The germline V gene encodes CDR1 SGHTA and CDR2 FQGTGA. This CDR3 region has 15 residues. Unmatched junction bases numbered 6, after V lost 5 bases and J lost 4 bases. The full variable domain, with the rest looked up from reference TRBV7-3 and TRBJ2-1, is GAGVSQTPSNKVTEKGKYVELRCDPISGHTALYWYRQSLGQGPEFLIYFQGTGAADDSGLPNDRFFAVRPEGSVSTLKIQRTERGDSAVYLCASSATGGAYNEQFFGPGTRLTVL.